This T cell receptor (beta chain) was captured by sequencing in a study of blood T cell repertoires in COVID-19. Study context: T cells, B-cell-depleted T cells, or PBMCs provided the cDNA or gDNA that served as material.

Per the germline V gene, CDR1 is SGDLS and CDR2 is YYNGEE. The V segment lost 0 bases and the J segment 2 bases; nucleotides outside the gene matches: 6. CDR3 length: 17 residues. Only in-frame clones appear in the TCRdb table, and some are missing; sequencing was by immunoSEQ multiplex PCR. The table includes 150,000 to 200,000 clones, 87% detected once. The TCR sequence derives from a human donor with acute COVID-19. The donor label of this sample is uncertain. This chain uses TRBV9 with TRBJ2-1; 9 bases fit TRBD1. Sequenced sample: PBMCs or T cells enriched from blood (not recorded which). This chain's CDR3 is CASSVASDRGPYNEQFF. For the CDR3, the DNA is TGTGCCAGCAGCGTAGCGTCGGACAGGGGACCCTACAATGAGCAGTTCTTC. The complete variable domain, with remaining parts taken from reference TRBV9 and TRBJ2-1, reads DSGVTQTPKHLITATGQRVTLRCSPRSGDLSVYWYQQSLDQGLQFLIQYYNGEERAKGNILERFSAQQFPDLHSELNLSSLELGDSALYFCASSVASDRGPYNEQFFGPGTRLTVL.